The 13 T cell receptor beta chains presented below share a single source sample, sequenced in a study of neoadjuvant nivolumab and ipilimumab in lung cancer. Some clones are missing from TCRdb's copy, which holds only in-frame ones; the method was immunoSEQ multiplex PCR. Of about 20,000 clones in the sample, approximately 73% were seen once. This specimen consisted of tumor tissue, obtained after neoadjuvant nivolumab, alone or with ipilimumab, at or shortly before surgery. These receptors were taken from an adult with non-small cell lung cancer.

Details on this clone: The junction shows a germline mismatch at one end, possibly a read error. The rearrangement joins TRBV5-8 to TRBJ2-7; TRBD1 might be the D (6 bases). Germline V CDR1 and CDR2: SGHTS, YDEGEE. The CDR3 contains 14 residues. CDR3 sequence reads: CASSLEDSTYEQYF. CDR3 in DNA: TGTGCCAGCAGTTTGGAGGACAGCACCTACGAGCAGTACTTC.

In this sample, this clone turned up once. The genes are TRBV5-1 and TRBJ2-1, with 11 bases aligning to TRBD2. This CDR3 has 15 amino acids. V lost 5 bases, J lost 8 bases, and 9 bases stayed unmatched. Looked up from germline, CDR1 is SGHRS and CDR2 is YFSETQ. The chain's CDR3 is CASSRSGLAGDEQFF. CDR3 DNA: TGCGCCAGCAGTAGATCCGGACTAGCGGGCGATGAGCAGTTCTTC. Together with reference TRBV5-1 and TRBJ2-1, the CDR3 gives the full variable domain: KAGVTQTPRYLIKTRGQQVTLSCSPISGHRSVSWYQQTPGQGLQFLFEYFSETQRNKGNFPGRFSGRQFSNSRSEMNVSTLELGDSALYLCASSRSGLAGDEQFFGPGTRLTVL.

The chain has TRBV25-1 and TRBJ1-1; TRBD1 agrees at 7 bases. Trimming removed 8 bases from V and 10 bases from J; junction bases left unmatched: 10. This CDR3 spans 12 amino acids. Germline assignment: CDR1 MGHDK and CDR2 SYGVNS. CDR3 residues: CASAGTGVGAFF. Written as DNA, the CDR3 is TGTGCCAGCGCCGGAACAGGGGTCGGAGCTTTCTTT.

The chain couples TRBV5-1 to TRBJ2-1, with TRBD2 matching 11 bases. Per germline, CDR1 SGHRS and CDR2 YFSETQ. The J segment lost 7 bases and the V segment lost 4 bases, leaving 16 bases of the junction unmatched. CDR3 length: 18 amino acids. This CDR3 is CASSPRLAGRGGTNEQFF. In nucleotides, the CDR3 is TGCGCCAGCAGCCCCCGACTAGCGGGGCGTGGAGGAACGAATGAGCAGTTCTTC. The whole variable domain, filled in from reference TRBV5-1 and TRBJ2-1, reads KAGVTQTPRYLIKTRGQQVTLSCSPISGHRSVSWYQQTPGQGLQFLFEYFSETQRNKGNFPGRFSGRQFSNSRSEMNVSTLELGDSALYLCASSPRLAGRGGTNEQFFGPGTRLTVL.

This clone was recorded only once. The genes are TRBV4-1 and TRBJ2-1; D unresolved. Germline V gene sequence: CDR1 MGHRA, CDR2 YSYEKL. The CDR3 loop spans 18 amino acids. Trimming cost V 0 bases and J 0 bases, with 15 bases left between them. CDR3 coding DNA: TGCGCCAGCAGCCAAGAACGGCTCGGCGTAAGCTCCTACAATGAGCAGTTCTTC. This gives the protein CASSQERLGVSSYNEQFF.

The rearrangement joins TRBV7-9 to TRBJ1-5, with D maybe TRBD1 (5 bases). The germline gives CDR1 SEHNR, CDR2 FQNEAQ (reference sequence). CDR3 length equals 14 residues. The germline V and J ends were trimmed by 6 bases and 6 bases, with 15 bases remaining between them. The CDR3 bases are TGTGCCAGCAGTTTCCAGGGAGATCTTCAGCCCCAGCATTTT. Residues: CASSFQGDLQPQHF. Based on the CDR3 plus reference TRBV7-9 and TRBJ1-5, the full variable domain is DTGVSQNPRHKITKRGQNVTFRCDPISEHNRLYWYRQTLGQGPEFLTYFQNEAQLEKSRLLSDRFSAERPKGSFSTLEIQRTEQGDSAMYLCASSFQGDLQPQHFGDGTRLSIL.

V gene TRBV19 combines with J gene TRBJ1-1; D not certain. The CDR3 is 14 amino acids. Germline V gene data show CDR1 as LNHDA and CDR2 as SQIVND (reference sequence). V gave up 7 bases and J gave up 1 base, with 13 bases separating them. In DNA, the CDR3 is TGTGCCAGTAACACTCGTCGGGAGAACACTGAAGCTTTCTTT. Protein sequence: CASNTRRENTEAFF.

This clone was found a few times. This sequence joins TRBV4-2 and TRBJ2-7, with 8 bases matching TRBD1. Germline V lookup: CDR1 LGHNA, CDR2 YNFKEQ. The CDR3 sequence is 15 residues long. With V trimmed by 0 bases and J by 7 bases, 8 bases remained unmatched. The DNA of the CDR3 is TGTGCCAGCAGCCAAGACTACAGGGGGTCGGAGGAGCAGTACTTC. Amino acid sequence: CASSQDYRGSEEQYF.

This sequence joins TRBV28 and TRBJ1-1, with 7 positions matching TRBD1. After removal of 10 bases from V and 5 bases from J, the junction contained 13 bases not matched to a gene. There are 14 residues in the CDR3. CDR1 is MDHEN and CDR2 is SYDVKM in the germline V gene. CDR3 sequence (DNA): TGTGCCACCCACTCCTCACGCAGGGGGACTGAAGCTTTCTTT. Amino acids: CATHSSRRGTEAFF.

The chain combines TRBV27 with TRBJ1-5, with D unresolved. V lost 1 base to trimming and J lost 2 bases, with 9 bases between them. There are 15 residues in the CDR3. The germline V gene encodes CDR1 MNHEY and CDR2 SMNVEV (reference sequence). The CDR3 DNA reads TGTGCCAGCAGTTTATTTAAGGGTGGCAATCAGCCCCAGCATTTT. This encodes CASSLFKGGNQPQHF.

This clone has more than one count but fewer than ten. This chain uses TRBV6-1 with TRBJ1-5, with unresolved D. CDR1 MNHNS and CDR2 SASEGT come from the germline V gene. The length of the CDR3 is 14 residues. Trimming left V 4 bases short and J 9 bases short, with 16 bases between. CDR3 loop: CASSVTWAQGPQHF. The CDR3 DNA sequence: TGTGCCAGCAGTGTTACATGGGCCCAAGGGCCCCAGCATTTT.

The gene calls are TRBV7-9 and TRBJ2-7; D is ambiguous. The V and J ends lost 2 bases and 0 bases respectively, with 17 bases between them. Germline V gives CDR1 SEHNR, CDR2 FQNEAQ (reference sequence). This CDR3 spans 17 amino acids. Here the CDR3 DNA reads TGTGCCAGCAGCTTAATCCCGGGCGCGGTAGTCTCCTACGAGCAGTACTTC. Translation: CASSLIPGAVVSYEQYF.

The CDR3 region has the DNA TGTGCCAGCAGCCTCACTAGCGGGAATACCTACGAGCAGTACTTC. Amino acids: CASSLTSGNTYEQYF. The genes are TRBV5-6 and TRBJ2-7, with 10 bases matching TRBD2. V lost 4 bases, J lost 2 bases, and 6 bases stayed unmatched. From germline, CDR1 is SGHDT and CDR2 YYEEEE. CDR3 size: 15 residues.